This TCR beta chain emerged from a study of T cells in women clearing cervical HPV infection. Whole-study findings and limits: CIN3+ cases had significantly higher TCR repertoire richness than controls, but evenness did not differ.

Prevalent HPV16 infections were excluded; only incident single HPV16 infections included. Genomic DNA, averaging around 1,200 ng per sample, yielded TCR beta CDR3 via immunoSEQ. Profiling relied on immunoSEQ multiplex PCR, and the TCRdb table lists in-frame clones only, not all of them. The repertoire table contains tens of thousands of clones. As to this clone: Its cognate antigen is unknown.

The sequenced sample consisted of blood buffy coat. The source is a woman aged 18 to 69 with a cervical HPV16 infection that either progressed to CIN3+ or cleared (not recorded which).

CDR3 residues: CASSLTGLGYTF. CDR3 DNA, as far as it was read: TGTGCCAGCAGCCTTACAGGGTTAGGC. The V and J genes are TRBV7-9 and TRBJ1-2; a weak D match, TRBD1 (6 bases). Read sequence stops 3 residues before the CDR3 end, and the germline J gene provides the missing end. The length of the CDR3 is 12 residues. Germline-derived CDR1 and CDR2 are SEHNR and FQNEAQ (reference sequence).